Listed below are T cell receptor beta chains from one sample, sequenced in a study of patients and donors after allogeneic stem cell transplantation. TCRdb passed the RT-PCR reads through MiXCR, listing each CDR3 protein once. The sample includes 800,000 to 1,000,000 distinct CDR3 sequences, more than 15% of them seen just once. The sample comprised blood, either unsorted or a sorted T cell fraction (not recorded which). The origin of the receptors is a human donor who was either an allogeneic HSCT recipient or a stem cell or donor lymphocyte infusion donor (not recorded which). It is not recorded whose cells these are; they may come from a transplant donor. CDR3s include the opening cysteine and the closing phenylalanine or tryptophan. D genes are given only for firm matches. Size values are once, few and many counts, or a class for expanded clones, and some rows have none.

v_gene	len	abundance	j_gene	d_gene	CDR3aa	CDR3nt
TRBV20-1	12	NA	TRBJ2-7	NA	CSGQGSNYEQYF	TGCAGTGGACAAGGGAGCAACTACGAGCAGTACTTC
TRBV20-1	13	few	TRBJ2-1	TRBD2	CSASGGGSNEQFF	TGCAGTGCTAGCGGCGGGGGATCCAATGAGCAGTTCTTC
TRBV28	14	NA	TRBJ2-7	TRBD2	CASRGSGGRYEQYF	TGTGCCAGCAGGGGATCTGGCGGGAGGTACGAGCAGTACTTC
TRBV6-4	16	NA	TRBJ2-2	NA	CASSQGTTQNTGELFF	TGTGCCAGCAGTCAAGGGACGACTCAGAACACCGGGGAGCTGTTTTTT
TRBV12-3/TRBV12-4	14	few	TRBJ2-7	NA	CASSIDPLSYEQYF	TGTGCCAGCAGTATTGACCCCTTATCCTACGAGCAGTACTTC
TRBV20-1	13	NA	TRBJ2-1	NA	CSARDTREKAQFF	TGCAGTGCTAGAGATACTAGGGAGAAGGCGCAGTTCTTC
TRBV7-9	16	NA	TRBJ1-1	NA	CASSFRELGGYTEAFF	TGTGCCAGCAGCTTCAGGGAGCTCGGAGGATACACTGAAGCTTTCTTT
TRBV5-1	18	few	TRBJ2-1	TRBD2	CASSWGLAGGKSYNEQFF	TGCGCCAGCAGCTGGGGACTAGCGGGAGGGAAGTCCTACAATGAGCAGTTCTTC
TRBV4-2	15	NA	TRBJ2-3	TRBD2	CASSPVGTTSDTQYF	TGTGCCAGCAGCCCCGTCGGGACTACCTCAGATACGCAGTATTTT
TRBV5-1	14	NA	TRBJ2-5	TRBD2	CASIAEPREGTQYF	TGCGCCAGCATCGCGGAGCCTCGGGAGGGAACCCAGTACTTC
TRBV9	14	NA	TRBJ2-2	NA	CASSVGGITGELFF	TGTGCCAGCAGCGTTGGGGGGATCACCGGGGAGCTGTTTTTT
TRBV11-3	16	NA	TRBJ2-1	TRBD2	CASSPGKSGVYNEQFF	TGTGCCAGCAGCCCAGGGAAGAGCGGGGTTTACAATGAGCAGTTCTTC
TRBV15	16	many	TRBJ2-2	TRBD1	CATSRVGQGTDGELFF	TGTGCCACCAGCAGAGTAGGACAGGGTACTGACGGGGAGCTGTTTTTT
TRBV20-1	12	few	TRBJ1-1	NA	CSASGVSWEAFF	TGCAGTGCTAGCGGCGTTTCCTGGGAAGCTTTCTTT
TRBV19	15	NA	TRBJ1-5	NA	CASSIVQGRNQPQHF	TGTGCCAGTAGTATAGTACAGGGCCGCAATCAGCCCCAGCATTTT
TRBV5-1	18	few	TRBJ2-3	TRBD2	CASSRGSSGRPRTDTQYF	TGCGCCAGCAGCAGGGGGTCGAGCGGGAGGCCCCGTACAGATACGCAGTATTTT